This TCR beta chain appears in the sequencing data of a study of early T cells in non-severe SARS-CoV-2 infection. Overall study findings and caveats: Missing private and CD4 specificities, VDJdb matching favored anti-spike CD8 responses.

Of note for this clonotype: The target antigen is unknown.

The junction had 9 bases not matched to a gene; V was cut back by 1 base and J by 8 bases. From germline, CDR1 is SGHAT and CDR2 FQNNGV. CDR3 length: 17 amino acids. The TCR library protocol attached unique molecular identifiers to the individual cDNA molecules. MiXCR, run by TCRdb on the 5' RACE reads, gives a single entry per CDR3 protein. The sample holds under 70,000 distinct CDR3 sequences; roughly 13% are singletons and the top ten take approximately 9.4%. This chain links TRBV11-2 with TRBJ2-1; 12 bases agree with TRBD2. The TCR was taken from an adult who was a healthcare worker with PCR-confirmed SARS-CoV-2 infection or an uninfected control (not recorded which). Sequencing was performed on whole blood, taken at baseline. CDR3 in amino acids: CASSLAPASGRAHEQFF. Here the CDR3 DNA reads TGTGCCAGCAGCTTAGCTCCCGCTAGCGGGAGGGCCCATGAGCAGTTCTTC.